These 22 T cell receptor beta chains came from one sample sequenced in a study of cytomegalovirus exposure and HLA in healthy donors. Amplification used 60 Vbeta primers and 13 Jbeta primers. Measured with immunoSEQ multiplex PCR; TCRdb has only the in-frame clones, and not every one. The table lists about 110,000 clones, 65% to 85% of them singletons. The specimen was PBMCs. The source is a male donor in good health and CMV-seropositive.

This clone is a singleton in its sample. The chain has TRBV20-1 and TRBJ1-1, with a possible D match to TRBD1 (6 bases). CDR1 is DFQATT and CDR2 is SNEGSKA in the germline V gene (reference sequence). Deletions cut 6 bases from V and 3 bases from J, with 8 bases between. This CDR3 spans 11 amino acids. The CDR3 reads CSAHRDTEAFF. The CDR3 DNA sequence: TGCAGTGCCCACAGGGACACTGAAGCTTTCTTT.

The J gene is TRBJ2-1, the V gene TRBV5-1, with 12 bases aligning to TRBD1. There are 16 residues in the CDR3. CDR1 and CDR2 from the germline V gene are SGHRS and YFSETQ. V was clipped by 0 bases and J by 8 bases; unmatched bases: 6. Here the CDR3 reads CASSLVGQGAVDEQFF. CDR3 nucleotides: TGCGCCAGCAGCTTGGTGGGACAGGGGGCTGTAGATGAGCAGTTCTTC. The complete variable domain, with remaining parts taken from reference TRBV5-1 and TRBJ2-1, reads KAGVTQTPRYLIKTRGQQVTLSCSPISGHRSVSWYQQTPGQGLQFLFEYFSETQRNKGNFPGRFSGRQFSNSRSEMNVSTLELGDSALYLCASSLVGQGAVDEQFFGPGTRLTVL.

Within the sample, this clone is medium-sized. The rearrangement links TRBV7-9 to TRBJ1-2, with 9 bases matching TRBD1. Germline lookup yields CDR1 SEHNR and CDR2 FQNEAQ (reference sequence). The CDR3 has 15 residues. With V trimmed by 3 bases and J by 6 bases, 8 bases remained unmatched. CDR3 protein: CASSFGGTGPNGYTF. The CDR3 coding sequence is TGTGCCAGCAGCTTCGGCGGGACAGGGCCAAATGGCTACACCTTC.

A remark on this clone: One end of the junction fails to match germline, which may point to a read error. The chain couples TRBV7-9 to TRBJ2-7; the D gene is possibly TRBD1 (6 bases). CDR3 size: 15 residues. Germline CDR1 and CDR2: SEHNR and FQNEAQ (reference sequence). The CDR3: CSSSLVVGTRNEQYF. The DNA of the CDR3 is TGTTCCAGCAGCTTGGTCGTCGGGACACGAAACGAGCAGTACTTC.

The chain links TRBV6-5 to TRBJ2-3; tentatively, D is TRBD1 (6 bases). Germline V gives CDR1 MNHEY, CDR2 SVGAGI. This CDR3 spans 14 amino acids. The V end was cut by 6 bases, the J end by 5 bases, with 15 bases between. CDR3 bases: TGTGCCAGCAGCCTTGACAGGTCAGAAGATACGCAGTATTTT. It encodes CASSLDRSEDTQYF.

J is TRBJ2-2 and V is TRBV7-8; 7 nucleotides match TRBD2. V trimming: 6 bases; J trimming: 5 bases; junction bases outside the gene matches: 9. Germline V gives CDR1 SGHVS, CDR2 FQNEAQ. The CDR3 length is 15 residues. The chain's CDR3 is CASRALAGATGELFF. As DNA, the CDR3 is TGTGCCAGCAGGGCCCTGGCGGGAGCTACCGGGGAGCTGTTTTTT.

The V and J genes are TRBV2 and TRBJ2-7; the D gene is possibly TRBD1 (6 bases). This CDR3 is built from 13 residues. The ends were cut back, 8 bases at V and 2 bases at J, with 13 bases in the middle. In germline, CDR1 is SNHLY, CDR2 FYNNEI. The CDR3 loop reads CASGRDTAYEQYF. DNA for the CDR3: TGTGCCAGCGGCCGGGACACCGCCTACGAGCAGTACTTC.

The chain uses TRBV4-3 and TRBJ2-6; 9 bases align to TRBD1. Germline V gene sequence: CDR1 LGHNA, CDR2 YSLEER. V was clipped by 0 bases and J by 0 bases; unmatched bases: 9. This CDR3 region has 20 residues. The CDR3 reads CASSQDLPGQGFSGANVLTF. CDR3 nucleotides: TGCGCCAGCAGCCAAGATCTCCCGGGACAGGGATTCTCTGGGGCCAACGTCCTGACTTTC.

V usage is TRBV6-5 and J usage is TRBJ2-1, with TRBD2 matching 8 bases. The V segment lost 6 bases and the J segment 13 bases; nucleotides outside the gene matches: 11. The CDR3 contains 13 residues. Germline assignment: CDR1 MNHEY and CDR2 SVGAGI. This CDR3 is CASSPHGRGPQFF. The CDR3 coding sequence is TGTGCCAGCAGCCCCCACGGGAGGGGTCCACAGTTCTTC.

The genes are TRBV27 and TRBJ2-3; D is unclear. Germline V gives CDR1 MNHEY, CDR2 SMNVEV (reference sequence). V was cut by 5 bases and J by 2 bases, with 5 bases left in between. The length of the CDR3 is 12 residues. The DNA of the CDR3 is TGTGCCAGCAGTCCTAACACAGATACGCAGTATTTT. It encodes CASSPNTDTQYF.

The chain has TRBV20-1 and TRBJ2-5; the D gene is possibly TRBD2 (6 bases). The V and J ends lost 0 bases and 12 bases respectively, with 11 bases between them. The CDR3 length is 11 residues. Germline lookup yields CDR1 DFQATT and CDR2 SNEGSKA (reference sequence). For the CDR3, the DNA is TGCAGTGCTAGAGATGGGGACTTCGAGTACTTC. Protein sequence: CSARDGDFEYF.

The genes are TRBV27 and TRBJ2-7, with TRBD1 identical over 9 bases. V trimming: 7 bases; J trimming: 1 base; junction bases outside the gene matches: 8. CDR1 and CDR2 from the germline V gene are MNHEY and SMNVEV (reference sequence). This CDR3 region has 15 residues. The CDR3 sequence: CASTPRDRVSYEQYF. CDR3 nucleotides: TGTGCCAGCACTCCACGGGACAGGGTATCCTACGAGCAGTACTTC.

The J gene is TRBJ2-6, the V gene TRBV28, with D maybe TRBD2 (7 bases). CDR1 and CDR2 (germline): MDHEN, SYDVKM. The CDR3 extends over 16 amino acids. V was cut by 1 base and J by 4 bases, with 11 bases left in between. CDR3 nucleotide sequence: TGTGCCAGCAGTTTATTGGGGGGGCCCGGGGCCAACGTCCTGACTTTC. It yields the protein CASSLLGGPGANVLTF.

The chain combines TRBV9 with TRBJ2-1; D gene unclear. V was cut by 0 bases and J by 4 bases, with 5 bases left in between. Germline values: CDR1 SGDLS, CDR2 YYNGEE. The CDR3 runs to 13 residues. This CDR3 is CASSVGQYNEQFF. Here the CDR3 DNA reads TGTGCCAGCAGCGTAGGCCAGTACAATGAGCAGTTCTTC.

The CDR3 is CSVADMGSYEQYF. CDR3 in DNA: TGCAGCGTTGCTGACATGGGCTCCTACGAGCAGTACTTC. The rearrangement uses TRBV29-1 and TRBJ2-7; no definite D call. Germline CDR1 SQVTM, CDR2 ANQGSEA. The CDR3 length is 13 residues. With 4 bases removed from V and 0 bases from J, the gap between germline ends came to 10 bases.

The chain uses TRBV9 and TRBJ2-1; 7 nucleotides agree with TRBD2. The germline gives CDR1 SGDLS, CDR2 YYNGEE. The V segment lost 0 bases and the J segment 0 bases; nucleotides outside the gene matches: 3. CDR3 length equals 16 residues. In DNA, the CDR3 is TGTGCCAGCAGCGTAGGGGGGGGTGTCTCCTACAATGAGCAGTTCTTC. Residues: CASSVGGGVSYNEQFF.

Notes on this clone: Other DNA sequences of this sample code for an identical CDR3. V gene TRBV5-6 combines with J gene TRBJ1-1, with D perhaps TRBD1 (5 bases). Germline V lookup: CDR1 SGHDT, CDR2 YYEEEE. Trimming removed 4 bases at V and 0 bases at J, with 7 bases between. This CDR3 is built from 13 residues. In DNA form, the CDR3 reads TGTGCCAGCAGCCTGACAGTGAACACTGAAGCTTTCTTT. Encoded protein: CASSLTVNTEAFF.

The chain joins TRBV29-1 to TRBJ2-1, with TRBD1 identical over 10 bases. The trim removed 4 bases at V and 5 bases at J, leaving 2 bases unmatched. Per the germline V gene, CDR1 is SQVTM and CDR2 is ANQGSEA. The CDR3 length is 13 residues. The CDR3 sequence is CSVVGQGNNEQFF. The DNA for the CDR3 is TGCAGCGTTGTGGGACAGGGGAACAATGAGCAGTTCTTC.

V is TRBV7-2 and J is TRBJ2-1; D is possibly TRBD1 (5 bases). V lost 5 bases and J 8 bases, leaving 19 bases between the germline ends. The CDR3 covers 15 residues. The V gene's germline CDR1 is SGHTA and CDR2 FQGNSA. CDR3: CASSPGHTRRHEQFF. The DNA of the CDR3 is TGTGCCAGCAGCCCCGGACATACCCGCCGTCATGAGCAGTTCTTC.

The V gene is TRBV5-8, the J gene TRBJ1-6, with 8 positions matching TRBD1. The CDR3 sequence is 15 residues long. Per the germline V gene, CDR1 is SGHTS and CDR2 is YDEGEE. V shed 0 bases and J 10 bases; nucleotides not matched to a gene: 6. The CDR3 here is CASSLDRGDWSPLHF. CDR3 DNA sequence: TGTGCCAGCAGCTTGGACAGGGGGGATTGGTCACCCCTCCACTTT.

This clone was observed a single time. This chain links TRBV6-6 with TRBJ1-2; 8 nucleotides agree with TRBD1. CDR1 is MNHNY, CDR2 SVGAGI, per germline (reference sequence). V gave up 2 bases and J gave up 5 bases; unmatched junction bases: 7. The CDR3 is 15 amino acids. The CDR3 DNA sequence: TGTGCCAGCAGTTACGCCGATTACAGGGGGTATGGCTACACCTTC. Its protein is CASSYADYRGYGYTF.

The CDR3 sequence: CAWTGTLGNQPQHF. The CDR3 region has the DNA TGTGCCTGGACTGGGACTCTGGGGAATCAGCCCCAGCATTTT. This chain links TRBV30 with TRBJ1-5; tentative D call: TRBD1 (5 bases). V gave up 4 bases and J gave up 4 bases, with 14 bases separating them. CDR1 is GTSNPN, CDR2 SVGIG, per germline (reference sequence). The CDR3 runs to 14 residues. Full variable domain (outside the CDR3, taken from reference TRBV30 and TRBJ1-5): SQTIHQWPATLVQPVGSPLSLECTVEGTSNPNLYWYRQAAGRGLQLLFYSVGIGQISSEVPQNLSASRPQDRQFILSSKKLLLSDSGFYLCAWTGTLGNQPQHFGDGTRLSIL.